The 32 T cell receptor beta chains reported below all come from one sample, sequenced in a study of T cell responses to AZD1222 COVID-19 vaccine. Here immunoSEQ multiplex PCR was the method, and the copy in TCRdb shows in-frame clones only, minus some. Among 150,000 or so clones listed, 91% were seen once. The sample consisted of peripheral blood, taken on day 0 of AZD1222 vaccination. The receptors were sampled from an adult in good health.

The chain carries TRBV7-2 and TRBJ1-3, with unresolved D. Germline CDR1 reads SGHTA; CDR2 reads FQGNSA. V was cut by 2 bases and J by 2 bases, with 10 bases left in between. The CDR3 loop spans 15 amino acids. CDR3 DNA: TGTGCCAGCAGCTTACTCCCAGGACCTGGAAACACCATATATTTT. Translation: CASSLLPGPGNTIYF.

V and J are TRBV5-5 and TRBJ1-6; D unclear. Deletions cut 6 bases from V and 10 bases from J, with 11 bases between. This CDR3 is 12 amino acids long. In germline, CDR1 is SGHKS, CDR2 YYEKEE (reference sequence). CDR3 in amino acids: CASTLPGSPLHF. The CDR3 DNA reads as TGTGCCAGCACCCTTCCCGGGTCACCCCTCCACTTT.

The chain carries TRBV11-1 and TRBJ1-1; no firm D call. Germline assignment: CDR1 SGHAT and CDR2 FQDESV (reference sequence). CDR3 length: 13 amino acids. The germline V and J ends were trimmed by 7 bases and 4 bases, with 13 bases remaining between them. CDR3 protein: CASMGLEPTEAFF. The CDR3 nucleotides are TGTGCCAGCATGGGCCTGGAACCCACTGAAGCTTTCTTT.

CDR3 bases: TGTGCCAGCAGTTACTTCACTCGGACATACCGCTCTGGAAACACCATATATTTT. Its protein is CASSYFTRTYRSGNTIYF. This rearrangement joins TRBV6-2 or TRBV6-3 to TRBJ1-3; possibly TRBD1 for D (5 bases). The V end lost 1 base, the J end lost 0 bases, and 16 bases lay between the germline ends. The CDR3 runs to 18 residues. Germline CDR1 reads MNHEY; CDR2 reads SVGEGT.

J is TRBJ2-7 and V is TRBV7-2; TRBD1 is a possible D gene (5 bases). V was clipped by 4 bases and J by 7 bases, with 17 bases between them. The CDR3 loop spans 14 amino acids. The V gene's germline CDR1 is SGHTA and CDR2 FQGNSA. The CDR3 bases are TGTGCCAGCAGCTCCCAGGGAACCCAAGGAGAGCAGTACTTC. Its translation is CASSSQGTQGEQYF. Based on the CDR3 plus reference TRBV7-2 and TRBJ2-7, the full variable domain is GAGVSQSPSNKVTEKGKDVELRCDPISGHTALYWYRQSLGQGLEFLIYFQGNSAPDKSGLPSDRFSAERTGGSVSTLTIQRTQQEDSAVYLCASSSQGTQGEQYFGPGTRLTVT.

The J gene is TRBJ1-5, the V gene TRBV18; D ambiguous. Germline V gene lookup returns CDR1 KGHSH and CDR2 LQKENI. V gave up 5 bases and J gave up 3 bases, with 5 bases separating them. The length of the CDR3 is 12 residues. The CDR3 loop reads CASSNTNQPQHF. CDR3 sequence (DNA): TGTGCCAGCTCAAATACCAATCAGCCCCAGCATTTT.

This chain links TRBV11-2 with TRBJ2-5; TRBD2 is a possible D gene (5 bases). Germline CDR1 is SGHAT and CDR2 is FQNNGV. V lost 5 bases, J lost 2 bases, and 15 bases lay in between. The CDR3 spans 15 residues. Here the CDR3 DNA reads TGTGCCAGCAGCCTAACCGCGAGGGTACAAGAGACCCAGTACTTC. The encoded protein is CASSLTARVQETQYF.

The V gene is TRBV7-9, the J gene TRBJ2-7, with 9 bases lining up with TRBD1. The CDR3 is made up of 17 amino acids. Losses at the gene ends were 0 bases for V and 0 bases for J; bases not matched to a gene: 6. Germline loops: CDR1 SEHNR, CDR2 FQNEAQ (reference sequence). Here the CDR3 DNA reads TGTGCCAGCAGCTTAGCGTGGGACAGGGACTCCTCCTACGAGCAGTACTTC. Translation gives CASSLAWDRDSSYEQYF.

The CDR3: CASSPLGEGNQPQHF. The CDR3 nucleotides read TGTGCCAGCTCACCTCTAGGGGAGGGCAATCAGCCCCAGCATTTT. This sequence joins TRBV18 and TRBJ1-5; TRBD1 might be the D (5 bases). CDR1 KGHSH and CDR2 LQKENI come from the germline V gene. Deletions cut 3 bases from V and 2 bases from J, with 11 bases between. The length of the CDR3 is 15 residues.

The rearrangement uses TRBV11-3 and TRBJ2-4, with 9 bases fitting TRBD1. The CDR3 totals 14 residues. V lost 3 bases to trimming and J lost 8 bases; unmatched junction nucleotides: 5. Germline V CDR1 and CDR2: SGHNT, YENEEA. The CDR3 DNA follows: TGTGCCAGCAGCTTCCGACAGGGGGTTCACATTCAGTACTTC. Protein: CASSFRQGVHIQYF.

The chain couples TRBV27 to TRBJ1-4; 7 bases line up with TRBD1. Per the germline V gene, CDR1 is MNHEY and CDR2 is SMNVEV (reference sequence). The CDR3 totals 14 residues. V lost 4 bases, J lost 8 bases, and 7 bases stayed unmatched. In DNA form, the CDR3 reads TGTGCCAGCAGTTCCCGACAGGGCGGAGAAAAACTGTTTTTT. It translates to CASSSRQGGEKLFF. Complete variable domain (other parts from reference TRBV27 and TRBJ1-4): EAQVTQNPRYLITVTGKKLTVTCSQNMNHEYMSWYRQDPGLGLRQIYYSMNVEVTDKGDVPEGYKVSRKEKRNFPLILESPSPNQTSLYFCASSSRQGGEKLFFGSGTQLSVL.

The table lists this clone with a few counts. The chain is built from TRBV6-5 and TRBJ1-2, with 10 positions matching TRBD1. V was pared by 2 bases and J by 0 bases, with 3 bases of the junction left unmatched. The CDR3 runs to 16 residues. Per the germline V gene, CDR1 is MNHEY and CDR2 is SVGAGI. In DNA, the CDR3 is TGTGCCAGCAGTTACCGGGACAGGGGACCTAACTATGGCTACACCTTC. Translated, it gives CASSYRDRGPNYGYTF.

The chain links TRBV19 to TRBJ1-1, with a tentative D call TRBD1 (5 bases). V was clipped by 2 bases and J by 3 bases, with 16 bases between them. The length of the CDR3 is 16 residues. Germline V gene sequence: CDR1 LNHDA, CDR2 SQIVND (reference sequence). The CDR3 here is CASSISPGGGYTEAFF. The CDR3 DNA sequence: TGTGCCAGTAGTATATCGCCGGGTGGGGGTTACACTGAAGCTTTCTTT.

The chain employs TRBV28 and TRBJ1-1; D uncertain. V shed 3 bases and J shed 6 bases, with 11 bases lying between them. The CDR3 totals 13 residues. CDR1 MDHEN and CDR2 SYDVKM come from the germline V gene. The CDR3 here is CASSLAGWAEAFF. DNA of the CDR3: TGTGCCAGCAGTTTGGCGGGATGGGCTGAAGCTTTCTTT.

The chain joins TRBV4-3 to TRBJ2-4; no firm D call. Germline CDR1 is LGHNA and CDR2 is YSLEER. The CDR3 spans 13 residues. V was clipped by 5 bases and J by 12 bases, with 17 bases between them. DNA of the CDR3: TGCGCCAGCAGCTCGGTCCTAGGAGAGGCTCAGTACTTC. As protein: CASSSVLGEAQYF.

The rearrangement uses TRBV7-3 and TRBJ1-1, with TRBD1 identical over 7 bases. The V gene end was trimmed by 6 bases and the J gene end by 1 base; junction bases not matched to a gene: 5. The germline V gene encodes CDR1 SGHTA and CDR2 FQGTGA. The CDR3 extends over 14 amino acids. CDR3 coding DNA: TGTGCCAGCAGATTAGCAGGGGGGAACACTGAAGCTTTCTTT. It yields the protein CASRLAGGNTEAFF.

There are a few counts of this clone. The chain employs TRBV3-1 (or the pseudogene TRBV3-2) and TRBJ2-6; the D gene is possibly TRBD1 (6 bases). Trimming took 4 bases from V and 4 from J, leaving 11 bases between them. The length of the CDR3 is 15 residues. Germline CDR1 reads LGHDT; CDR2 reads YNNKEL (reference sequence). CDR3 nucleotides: TGTGCCAGCAGCCTCAGGGGTTCAGGGGCCAACGTCCTGACTTTC. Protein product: CASSLRGSGANVLTF.

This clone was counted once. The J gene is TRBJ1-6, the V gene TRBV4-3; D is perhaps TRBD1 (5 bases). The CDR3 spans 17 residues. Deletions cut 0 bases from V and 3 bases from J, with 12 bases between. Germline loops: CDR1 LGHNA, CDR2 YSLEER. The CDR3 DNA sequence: TGCGCCAGCAGCCAAGATGCGGGGGGAAACTATAATTCACCCCTCCACTTT. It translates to CASSQDAGGNYNSPLHF.

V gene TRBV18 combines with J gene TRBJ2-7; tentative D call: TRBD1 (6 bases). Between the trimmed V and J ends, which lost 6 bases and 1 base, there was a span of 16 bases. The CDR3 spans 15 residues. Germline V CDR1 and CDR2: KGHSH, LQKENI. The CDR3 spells CASSRKDSLSYEQYF. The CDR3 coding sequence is TGTGCCAGCTCCCGAAAGGACAGCCTATCCTACGAGCAGTACTTC.

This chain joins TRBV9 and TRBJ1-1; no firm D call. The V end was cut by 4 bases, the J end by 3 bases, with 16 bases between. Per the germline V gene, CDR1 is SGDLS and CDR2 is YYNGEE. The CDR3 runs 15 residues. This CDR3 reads CASSPTSLVHTEAFF. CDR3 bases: TGTGCCAGCAGCCCAACGAGTCTGGTCCACACTGAAGCTTTCTTT. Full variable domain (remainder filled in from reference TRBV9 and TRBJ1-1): DSGVTQTPKHLITATGQRVTLRCSPRSGDLSVYWYQQSLDQGLQFLIQYYNGEERAKGNILERFSAQQFPDLHSELNLSSLELGDSALYFCASSPTSLVHTEAFFGQGTRLTVV.

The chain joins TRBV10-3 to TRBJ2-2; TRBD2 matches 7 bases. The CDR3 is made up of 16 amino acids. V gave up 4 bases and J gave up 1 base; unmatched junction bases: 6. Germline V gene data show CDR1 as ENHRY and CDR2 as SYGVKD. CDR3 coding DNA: TGTGCCATCAGTGTAGGTCTAGCGGAGAACACCGGGGAGCTGTTTTTT. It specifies CAISVGLAENTGELFF.

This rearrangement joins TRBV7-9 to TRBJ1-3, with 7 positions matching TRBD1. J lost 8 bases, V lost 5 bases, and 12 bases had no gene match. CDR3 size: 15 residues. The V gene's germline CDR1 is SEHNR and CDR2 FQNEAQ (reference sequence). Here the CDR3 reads CASSLKGAMGDTIYF. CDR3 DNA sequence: TGTGCCAGCAGCCTCAAGGGGGCCATGGGAGACACCATATATTTT.

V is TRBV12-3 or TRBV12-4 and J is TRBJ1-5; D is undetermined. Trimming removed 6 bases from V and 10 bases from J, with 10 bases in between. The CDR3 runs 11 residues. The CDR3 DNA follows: TGTGCCAGCAGGGGAACCGGCCCCCAGCATTTT. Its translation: CASRGTGPQHF.

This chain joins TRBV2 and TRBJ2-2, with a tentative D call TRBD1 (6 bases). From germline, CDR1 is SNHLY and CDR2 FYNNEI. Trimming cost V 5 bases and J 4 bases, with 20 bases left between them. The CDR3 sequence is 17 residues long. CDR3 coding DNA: TGTGCCAGCAGTCGGGACACTTCGACTGGTACCACCGGGGAGCTGTTTTTT. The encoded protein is CASSRDTSTGTTGELFF.

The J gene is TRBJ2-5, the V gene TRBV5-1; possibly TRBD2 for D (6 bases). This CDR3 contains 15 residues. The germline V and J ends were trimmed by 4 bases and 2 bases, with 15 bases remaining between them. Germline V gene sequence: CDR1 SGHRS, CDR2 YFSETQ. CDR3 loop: CASSGRGTGQETQYF. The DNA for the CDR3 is TGCGCCAGCAGCGGACGCGGGACGGGACAAGAGACCCAGTACTTC.

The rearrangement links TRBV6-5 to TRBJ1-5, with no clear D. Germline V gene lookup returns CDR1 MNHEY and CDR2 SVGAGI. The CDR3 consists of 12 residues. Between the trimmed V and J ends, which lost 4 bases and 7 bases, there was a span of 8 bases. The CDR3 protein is CASSSINQPQHF. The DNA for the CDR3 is TGTGCCAGCAGTTCAATAAACCAGCCCCAGCATTTT.

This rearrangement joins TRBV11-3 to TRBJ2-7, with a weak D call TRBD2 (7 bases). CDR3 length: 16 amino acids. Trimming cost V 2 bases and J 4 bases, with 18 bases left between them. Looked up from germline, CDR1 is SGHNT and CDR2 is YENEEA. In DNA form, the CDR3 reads TGTGCCAGCAGCTTACTGATAATAGGGGGAGGGTACGAGCAGTACTTC. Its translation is CASSLLIIGGGYEQYF.

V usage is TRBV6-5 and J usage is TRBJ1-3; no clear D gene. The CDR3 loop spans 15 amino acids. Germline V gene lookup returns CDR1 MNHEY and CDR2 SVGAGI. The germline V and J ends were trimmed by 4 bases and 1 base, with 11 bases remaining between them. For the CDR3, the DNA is TGTGCCAGCAGTTCGAACCTCGGGTCTGGAAACACCATATATTTT. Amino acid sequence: CASSSNLGSGNTIYF.

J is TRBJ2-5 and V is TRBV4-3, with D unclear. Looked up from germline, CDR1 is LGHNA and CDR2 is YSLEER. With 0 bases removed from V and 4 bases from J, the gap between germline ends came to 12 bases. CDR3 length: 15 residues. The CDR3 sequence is CASSQDVGRVETQYF. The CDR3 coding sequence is TGCGCCAGCAGCCAAGACGTAGGACGAGTAGAGACCCAGTACTTC.

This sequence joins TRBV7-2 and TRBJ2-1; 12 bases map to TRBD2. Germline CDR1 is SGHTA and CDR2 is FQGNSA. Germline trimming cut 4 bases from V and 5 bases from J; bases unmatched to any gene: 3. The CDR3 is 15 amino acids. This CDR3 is CASSSSGRGNNEQFF. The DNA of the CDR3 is TGTGCCAGCAGCTCTAGCGGGAGGGGAAACAATGAGCAGTTCTTC.

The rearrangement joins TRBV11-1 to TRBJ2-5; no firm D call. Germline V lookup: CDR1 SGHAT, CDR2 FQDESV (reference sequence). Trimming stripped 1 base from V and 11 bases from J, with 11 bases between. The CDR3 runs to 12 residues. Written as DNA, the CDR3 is TGTGCCAGCAGCTTAGGATCCCAGGCACAGTACTTC. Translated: CASSLGSQAQYF.

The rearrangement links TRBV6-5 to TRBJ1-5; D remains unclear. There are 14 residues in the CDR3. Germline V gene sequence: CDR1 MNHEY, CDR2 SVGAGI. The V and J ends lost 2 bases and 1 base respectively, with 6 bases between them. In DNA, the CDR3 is TGTGCCAGCAGTTACGTGGGAAGCAATCAGCCCCAGCATTTT. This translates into CASSYVGSNQPQHF.